This T cell receptor (beta chain) originates from a study of identical twins. Details on this clonotype: Its matching antigen is unknown.

Overall study findings and caveats: Insertion counts were lower in abundant cord blood beta clonotypes, a trend that memory repertoires did not show. Low generation probability was overrepresented in out-of-frame alpha sequences shared by twins.

The germline gives CDR1 LGHDT, CDR2 YNNKEL (reference sequence). V was cut by 4 bases and J by 10 bases, with 8 bases left in between. The length of the CDR3 is 11 residues. Template switching (which added a universal primer site) was used, and cDNA carried unique molecular identifiers. TCRdb re-derived calls from the 5' RACE reads in MiXCR, one entry per CDR3 protein. The profile shows 400,000 to 600,000 distinct CDR3 sequences, around 24% of them singletons. In addition, the sample was reused for a study of yellow fever vaccine responses in identical twins. This second study says: In identical twins, vaccine T cell responses appeared partly shared and partly individual.

Source material: CD4+ T cells sorted from blood. The rearrangement joins TRBV3-1 to TRBJ2-1; D is unclear. This clonotype originated in a woman aged 18-29 years in good health. For the CDR3, the DNA is TGTGCCAGCAGCCGCCTTGAGGAGCAGTTCTTC. Encoded protein: CASSRLEEQFF.